This entry describes one T cell receptor beta chain. Its specificity is not known. This CDR3 has 15 amino acids. Germline trimming cut 4 bases from V and 6 bases from J; bases unmatched to any gene: 4. The V gene's germline CDR1 is SGHDN and CDR2 FVKESK. Amplified TCR beta CDR3 regions derived from RNA transcripts. A first-round RT-PCR of the TCR CDR3 used the HTBI primer set. TCRdb ran MiXCR on the multiplex PCR reads and lists one entry per CDR3 protein. The table has approximately 400,000 distinct CDR3 sequences, about a sixth seen once. The source of the sample is a study of T cells in Graves' hyperthyroidism and ophthalmopathy. Study-wide context: Peripheral blood sampling occurred at initial diagnosis, before any treatment.

Study results and caveats: Ophthalmopathy was identified by the model a median about six months ahead of onset.

V usage is TRBV14 and J usage is TRBJ2-1, with TRBD2 matching 12 bases. Sequenced material: blood. This receptor was taken from a woman younger than 35 with Graves' hyperthyroidism. The chain's CDR3 is CASSLRLAGVNEQFF. As DNA, the CDR3 is TGTGCCAGCAGCCTCCGACTAGCGGGAGTCAATGAGCAGTTCTTC.